The clone carrying this T cell receptor beta chain was counted many times. Its specificity is not known. The CDR3 is 18 residues long. J gave up 5 bases and V 5 bases, and 17 bases lay outside the gene matches. Germline CDR1 and CDR2: SGHTA and FQGNSA. The data were taken from a study of blood T cells in healthy people across ages. A sample-barcoded 5' primer and a J-beta primer mix were used in a second PCR of about 6 to 12 cycles. TCRdb recomputed calls from the 5' RACE reads with MiXCR, one row per CDR3 protein. Counted here are 650,000 to 700,000 distinct CDR3 sequences, approximately 52% occurring once; the ten biggest clones make up around an eighth. General study findings and limits: Diversity of TCR beta per million T cells declined in a roughly linear way with age. Researchers deemed the diversity estimates from one million T cells underestimates.

This sequence was found in an elderly woman in good health. The material sequenced was blood. The chain combines TRBV7-2 with TRBJ2-3; TRBD2 agrees at 9 bases. The CDR3 region is CASSLGPSTSGRRDTQYF. As DNA, the CDR3 is TGTGCCAGCAGCCTAGGGCCTTCGACTAGCGGAAGAAGAGATACGCAGTATTTT.